Sequencing of this T cell receptor (beta chain) was carried out in a study of blood T cells in healthy people across ages. Study-level points and caveats: There was a strong correlation between TCR beta diversity and naive T cell percentage. Nothing was known about donor CMV status, and this possibly confounded expanded clonotype changes.

Note on this clonotype: Antigen specificity is unknown. An end of the junction does not agree with germline; a read error may underlie this.

Every donor contributed 8 to 10 milliliters of peripheral blood by blood draw. Combining a sample-barcoded 5' primer with a J-beta primer mix, a second PCR ran for 7 to 11 cycles. TCRdb passed the 5' RACE reads through MiXCR, listing each CDR3 protein once. The sample consists of over 600,000 distinct CDR3 sequences, 20% to 25% of them appearing once. The CDR3 is 19 amino acids. Germline V gene sequence: CDR1 SGHKS, CDR2 YYEKEE (reference sequence). This sequence joins TRBV5-5 and TRBJ2-3; 9 bases are a match to TRBD2. The sample comprised blood. The TCR was taken from a man aged 65-85 years in good health. The CDR3 here is CAGSLGLAGWGSGTDTQYF. The CDR3 nucleotides are TGTGCCGGCAGCTTGGGGCTAGCGGGATGGGGGTCGGGCACAGATACGCAGTATTTT.